The 19 T cell receptor beta chains below all came from one sample that was sequenced in a study of T cells after yellow fever vaccination. TCRdb passed the 5' RACE reads through MiXCR, listing each CDR3 protein once. The data show 340,000 or so distinct CDR3 sequences, with under 15% seen just once and 2.5% to 4% held by the top ten. Sequencing used CD4+ T cells sorted from PBMCs, obtained 15 days after the yellow fever booster vaccination. These receptors came from a man between 18 and 35 years old who received the YFV17D yellow fever vaccine.

This clonotype has ten or more counts. The CDR3 here is CASSKLAGGETQYF. The CDR3 region has the DNA TGCGCCAGCAGCAAGCTAGCGGGGGGAGAGACCCAGTACTTC. The rearrangement joins TRBV5-1 to TRBJ2-5; TRBD2 aligns across 11 bases. Losses at the gene ends were 4 bases for V and 4 bases for J; bases not matched to a gene: 3. There are 14 residues in the CDR3. Germline loops: CDR1 SGHRS, CDR2 YFSETQ. Together with reference TRBV5-1 and TRBJ2-5, the CDR3 gives the full variable domain: KAGVTQTPRYLIKTRGQQVTLSCSPISGHRSVSWYQQTPGQGLQFLFEYFSETQRNKGNFPGRFSGRQFSNSRSEMNVSTLELGDSALYLCASSKLAGGETQYFGPGTRLLVL.

V and J are TRBV10-3 and TRBJ2-3, with D perhaps matching TRBD2 (7 bases). Germline assignment: CDR1 ENHRY and CDR2 SYGVKD. The CDR3 length is 14 residues. The ends were cut back, 6 bases at V and 0 bases at J, with 10 bases in the middle. CDR3 residues: CAIRGGASTDTQYF. CDR3 bases: TGTGCCATCAGAGGGGGGGCTAGCACAGATACGCAGTATTTT.

This clonotype was detected only a few times. The rearrangement uses TRBV5-5 and TRBJ1-4; 10 nucleotides line up with TRBD1. This CDR3 region has 14 residues. The germline gives CDR1 SGHKS, CDR2 YYEKEE (reference sequence). The V gene end was trimmed by 6 bases and the J gene end by 7 bases; junction bases not matched to a gene: 6. CDR3 protein: CASTLGTGAEKLFF. As DNA, the CDR3 is TGTGCCAGCACCCTGGGGACAGGGGCTGAAAAACTGTTTTTT.

This clonotype showed up many times. The gene calls are TRBV2 and TRBJ2-1; TRBD2 matches at 10 bases. This CDR3 is 16 amino acids long. Germline assignment: CDR1 SNHLY and CDR2 FYNNEI. The V gene end was trimmed by 4 bases and the J gene end by 4 bases; junction bases not matched to a gene: 7. In DNA, the CDR3 is TGTGCCAGCAGTGCGATAGGACTAGCGGCTTACAATGAGCAGTTCTTC. Translating gives CASSAIGLAAYNEQFF.

The chain links TRBV19 to TRBJ1-4; maybe TRBD1 (6 bases). The CDR3 runs to 13 residues. Trimming took 8 bases from V and 8 from J, leaving 15 bases between them. The germline V gene encodes CDR1 LNHDA and CDR2 SQIVND (reference sequence). CDR3: CASVDRSREKLFF. For the CDR3, the DNA is TGTGCCAGTGTTGACAGGTCCAGAGAAAAACTGTTTTTT.

This clonotype was seen a handful of times. The rearrangement links TRBV4-3 to TRBJ2-7; D ambiguous. Germline CDR1 and CDR2: LGHNA and YSLEER. The CDR3 is made up of 13 amino acids. Trimming removed 1 base at V and 3 bases at J, with 7 bases between. For the CDR3, the DNA is TGCGCCAGCAGCCAAGGGCGAGTCTACGAGCAGTACTTC. This sequence encodes CASSQGRVYEQYF.

This clonotype showed up many times. The chain couples TRBV16 to TRBJ1-5; D unresolved. The germline V gene has CDR1 KGHSY and CDR2 FQNENV. The CDR3 is 15 residues long. Trimming took off 3 bases at V and 0 bases at J, with 9 bases between the two ends. CDR3 loop: CASSQHRNSNQPQHF. In DNA form, the CDR3 reads TGTGCCAGCAGCCAGCACAGAAATAGCAATCAGCCCCAGCATTTT.

The chain has TRBV6-5 and TRBJ2-7, with D possibly TRBD1 on 6 matching bases. Deletions cut 6 bases from V and 2 bases from J, with 20 bases between. Germline assignment: CDR1 MNHEY and CDR2 SVGAGI. The CDR3 runs 16 residues. CDR3 sequence (DNA): TGTGCCAGCAGCCTTCGTGGTGGAGGACAGCCCTACGAGCAGTACTTC. This codes for CASSLRGGGQPYEQYF.

This chain connects TRBV6-2 or TRBV6-3 to TRBJ2-7; possibly TRBD1 for D (5 bases). Germline V gene lookup returns CDR1 MNHEY and CDR2 SVGEGT. V lost 0 bases, J lost 10 bases, and 19 bases lay in between. The CDR3 spans 15 residues. The CDR3 region has the DNA TGTGCCAGCAGTTACTCTTCGCCGGCAGGGCAGGGACAGTACGTC. Protein product: CASSYSSPAGQGQYV.

This clonotype came up many times. J is TRBJ2-1 and V is TRBV9, with no clear D. The germline CDR1 and CDR2 sequences are SGDLS and YYNGEE. The ends were cut back, 0 bases at V and 9 bases at J, with 4 bases in the middle. CDR3 length equals 11 residues. CDR3 sequence: CASSVGGEQFF. The CDR3 nucleotides read TGTGCCAGCAGCGTAGGGGGTGAGCAGTTCTTC.

V gene TRBV5-1 combines with J gene TRBJ2-5; either TRBD1 or TRBD2 may supply D (5 bases each). Germline V gene sequence: CDR1 SGHRS, CDR2 YFSETQ. The CDR3 length is 14 residues. V was clipped by 3 bases and J by 0 bases, with 9 bases between them. In nucleotides, the CDR3 is TGCGCCAGCAGCTGGGGACGGGACCAAGAGACCCAGTACTTC. Translated, it gives CASSWGRDQETQYF. The whole variable domain, filled in from reference TRBV5-1 and TRBJ2-5, reads KAGVTQTPRYLIKTRGQQVTLSCSPISGHRSVSWYQQTPGQGLQFLFEYFSETQRNKGNFPGRFSGRQFSNSRSEMNVSTLELGDSALYLCASSWGRDQETQYFGPGTRLLVL.

This clonotype showed up many times. The chain uses TRBV2 and TRBJ2-3, with D perhaps matching TRBD1 (6 bases). V was cut by 5 bases and J by 4 bases, with 19 bases left in between. The CDR3 has 16 residues. CDR1 and CDR2 (germline): SNHLY, FYNNEI. CDR3 in DNA: TGTGCCAGCAGTCAAAGGGCAGGGGTATTCGCAGATACGCAGTATTTT. It is translated as CASSQRAGVFADTQYF.

This clonotype was detected only a few times. The rearrangement links TRBV14 to TRBJ2-5; D unclear. Per germline, CDR1 SGHDN and CDR2 FVKESK. This CDR3 region has 15 residues. The germline V and J ends were trimmed by 1 base and 5 bases, with 14 bases remaining between them. CDR3 protein: CASSQALPLRETQYF. The CDR3 coding sequence is TGTGCCAGCAGCCAAGCCCTTCCTCTGAGGGAGACCCAGTACTTC.

The CDR3 DNA reads TGTGCCAGCAGCCAAGATCCCACAGCCACGGAGACCCAGTACTTC. Translated, it gives CASSQDPTATETQYF. The rearrangement uses TRBV4-2 and TRBJ2-5; D remains unclear. With 0 bases removed from V and 5 bases from J, the gap between germline ends came to 13 bases. The CDR3 length is 15 residues. Germline V gene lookup returns CDR1 LGHNA and CDR2 YNFKEQ.

This clonotype was observed a handful of times. This chain connects TRBV18 to TRBJ1-2; TRBD1 aligns across 8 bases. Germline loops: CDR1 KGHSH, CDR2 LQKENI. Trimming took 6 bases from V and 8 from J; bases not matched to a gene: 11. The CDR3 length is 14 residues. CDR3 amino acids: CASSLRDRSDGYTF. Written as DNA, the CDR3 is TGTGCCAGCTCCCTCAGGGACAGGTCTGACGGCTACACCTTC.

This clonotype was observed a handful of times. V is TRBV5-1 and J is TRBJ2-3; 7 nucleotides line up with TRBD2. Germline V CDR1 and CDR2: SGHRS, YFSETQ. V shed 0 bases and J 5 bases; nucleotides not matched to a gene: 3. CDR3 length equals 14 residues. The CDR3 DNA follows: TGCGCCAGCAGCTTGGAGCGGGGCGGAGATACGCAGTATTTT. Translating gives CASSLERGGDTQYF.

The chain is built from TRBV10-3 and TRBJ2-7, with D unresolved. Germline V lookup: CDR1 ENHRY, CDR2 SYGVKD. Trimming took off 4 bases at V and 0 bases at J, with 13 bases between the two ends. This CDR3 comprises 15 residues. CDR3 sequence: CAISVGVTCSYEQYF. In nucleotides, the CDR3 is TGTGCCATCAGTGTTGGGGTGACTTGCTCCTACGAGCAGTACTTC.

This clonotype was seen many times. This chain uses TRBV6-5 with TRBJ1-6; D not certain. The V and J ends lost 6 bases and 2 bases respectively, with 20 bases between them. The CDR3 spans 18 residues. Per the germline V gene, CDR1 is MNHEY and CDR2 is SVGAGI. CDR3 sequence reads: CASSSTVFRETYNSPLHF. The DNA for the CDR3 is TGTGCCAGCAGCTCGACCGTCTTTAGGGAGACCTATAATTCACCCCTCCACTTT.

A few counts support this clonotype. The chain recombines TRBV18 with TRBJ1-5; D is undetermined. The CDR3 contains 18 residues. The V end was cut by 6 bases, the J end by 0 bases, with 21 bases between. Germline loops: CDR1 KGHSH, CDR2 LQKENI. The CDR3: CASSPGPDTHYSNQPQHF. In DNA form, the CDR3 reads TGTGCCAGCTCCCCCGGGCCAGACACCCATTATAGCAATCAGCCCCAGCATTTT.